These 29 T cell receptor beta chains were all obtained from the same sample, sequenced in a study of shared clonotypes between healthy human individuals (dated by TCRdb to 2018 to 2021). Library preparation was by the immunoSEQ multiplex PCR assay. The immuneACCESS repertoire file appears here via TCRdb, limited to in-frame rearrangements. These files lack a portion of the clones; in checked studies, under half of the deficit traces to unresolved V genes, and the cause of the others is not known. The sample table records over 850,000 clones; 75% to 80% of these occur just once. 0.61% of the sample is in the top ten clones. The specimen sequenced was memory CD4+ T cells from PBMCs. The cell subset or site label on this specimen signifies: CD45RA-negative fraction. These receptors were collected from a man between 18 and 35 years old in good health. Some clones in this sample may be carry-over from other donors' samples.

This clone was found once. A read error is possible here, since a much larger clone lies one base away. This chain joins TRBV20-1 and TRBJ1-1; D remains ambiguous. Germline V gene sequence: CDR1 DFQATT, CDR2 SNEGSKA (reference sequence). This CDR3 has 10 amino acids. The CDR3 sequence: CSGMNTEAFF. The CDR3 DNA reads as TGCAGCGGGATGAACACTGAAGCTTTCTTT.

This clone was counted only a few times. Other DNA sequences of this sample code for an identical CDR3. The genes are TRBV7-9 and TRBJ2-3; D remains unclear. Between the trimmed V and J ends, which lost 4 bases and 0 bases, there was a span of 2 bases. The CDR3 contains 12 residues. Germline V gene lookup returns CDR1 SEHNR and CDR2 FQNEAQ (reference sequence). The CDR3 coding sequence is TGTGCCAGCAGCTACAGCACAGATACGCAGTATTTT. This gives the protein CASSYSTDTQYF.

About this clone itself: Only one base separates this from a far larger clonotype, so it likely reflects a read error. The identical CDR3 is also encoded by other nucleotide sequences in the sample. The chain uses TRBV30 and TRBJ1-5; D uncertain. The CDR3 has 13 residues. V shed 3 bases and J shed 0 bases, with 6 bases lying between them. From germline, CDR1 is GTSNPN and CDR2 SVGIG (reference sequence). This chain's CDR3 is CAWSSDSNQPQHF. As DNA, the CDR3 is TGTGCCTGGAGCTCGGATAGCAATCAGCCCCAGCATTTT. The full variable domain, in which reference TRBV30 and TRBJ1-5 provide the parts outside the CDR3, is SQTIHQWPATLVQPVGSPLSLECTVEGTSNPNLYWYRQAAGRGLQLLFYSVGIGQISSEVPQNLSASRPQDRQFILSSKKLLLSDSGFYLCAWSSDSNQPQHFGDGTRLSIL.

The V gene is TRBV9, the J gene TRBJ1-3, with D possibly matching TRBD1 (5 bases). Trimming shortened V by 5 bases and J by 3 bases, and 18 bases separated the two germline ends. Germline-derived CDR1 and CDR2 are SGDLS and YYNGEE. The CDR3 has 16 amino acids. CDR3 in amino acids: CASSLGHGADGNTIYF. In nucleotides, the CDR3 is TGTGCCAGCAGTCTGGGTCACGGGGCGGATGGAAACACCATATATTTT.

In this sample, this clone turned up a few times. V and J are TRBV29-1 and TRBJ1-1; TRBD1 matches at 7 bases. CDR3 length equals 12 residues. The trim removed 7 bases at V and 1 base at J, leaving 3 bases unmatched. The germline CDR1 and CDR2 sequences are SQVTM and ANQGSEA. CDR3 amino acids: CSGYRGNTEAFF. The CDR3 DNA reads TGCAGCGGGTACAGGGGGAACACTGAAGCTTTCTTT.

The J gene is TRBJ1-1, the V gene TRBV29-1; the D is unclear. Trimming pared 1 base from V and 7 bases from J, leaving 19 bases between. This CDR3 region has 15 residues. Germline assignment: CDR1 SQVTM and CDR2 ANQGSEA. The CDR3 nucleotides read TGCAGCGTTGAAGGGGTGCCAGGAAAGGGATTTGAAGCTTTCTTT. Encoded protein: CSVEGVPGKGFEAFF.

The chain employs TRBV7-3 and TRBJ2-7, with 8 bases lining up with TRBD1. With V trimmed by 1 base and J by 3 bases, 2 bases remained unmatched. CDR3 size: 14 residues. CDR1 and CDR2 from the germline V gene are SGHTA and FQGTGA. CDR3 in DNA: TGTGCCAGCAGCTTAATGGACAGGGTCTACGAGCAGTACTTC. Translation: CASSLMDRVYEQYF. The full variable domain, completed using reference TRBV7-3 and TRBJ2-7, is GAGVSQTPSNKVTEKGKYVELRCDPISGHTALYWYRQSLGQGPEFLIYFQGTGAADDSGLPNDRFFAVRPEGSVSTLKIQRTERGDSAVYLCASSLMDRVYEQYFGPGTRLTVT.

Written as DNA, the CDR3 is TGCGCCAGCAGCCAAGATTGGGGAGGGGGCGGATACAGCGGGGAGCTGTTTTTT. It is translated as CASSQDWGGGGYSGELFF. This chain connects TRBV4-3 to TRBJ2-2; tentatively, D is TRBD1 or TRBD2 (7 bases each). The CDR3 extends over 18 amino acids. Germline-derived CDR1 and CDR2 are LGHNA and YSLEER. The V and J ends lost 0 bases and 7 bases respectively, with 21 bases between them.

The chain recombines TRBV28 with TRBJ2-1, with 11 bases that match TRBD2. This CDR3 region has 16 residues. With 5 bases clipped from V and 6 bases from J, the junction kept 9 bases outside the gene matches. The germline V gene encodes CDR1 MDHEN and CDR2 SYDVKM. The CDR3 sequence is CASSTTSGSYSNEQFF. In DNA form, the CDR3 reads TGTGCCAGCAGTACAACTAGCGGGAGTTATAGCAATGAGCAGTTCTTC.

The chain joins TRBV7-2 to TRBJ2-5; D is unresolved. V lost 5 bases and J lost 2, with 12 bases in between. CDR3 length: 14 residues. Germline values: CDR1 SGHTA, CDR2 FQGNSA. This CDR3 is CASSPMEGQETQYF. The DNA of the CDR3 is TGTGCCAGCAGCCCAATGGAAGGACAAGAGACCCAGTACTTC.

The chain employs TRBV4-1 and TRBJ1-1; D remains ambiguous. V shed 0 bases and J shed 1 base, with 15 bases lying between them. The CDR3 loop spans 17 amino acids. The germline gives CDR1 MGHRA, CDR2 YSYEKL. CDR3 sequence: CASSQDHISSGNTEAFF. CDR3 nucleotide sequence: TGCGCCAGCAGCCAAGATCATATTAGTAGCGGGAACACTGAAGCTTTCTTT.

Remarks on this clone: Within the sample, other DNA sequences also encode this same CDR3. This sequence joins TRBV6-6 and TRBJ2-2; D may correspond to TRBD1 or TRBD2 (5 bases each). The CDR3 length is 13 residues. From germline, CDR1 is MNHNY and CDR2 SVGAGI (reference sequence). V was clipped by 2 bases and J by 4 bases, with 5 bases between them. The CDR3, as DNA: TGTGCCAGCAGTTACGGGGGCACCGGGGAGCTGTTTTTT. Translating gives CASSYGGTGELFF.

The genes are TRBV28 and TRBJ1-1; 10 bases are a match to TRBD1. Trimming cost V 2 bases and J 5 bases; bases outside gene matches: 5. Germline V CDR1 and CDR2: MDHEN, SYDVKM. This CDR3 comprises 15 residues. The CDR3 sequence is CASSLQGQGNTEAFF. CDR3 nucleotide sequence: TGTGCCAGCAGTTTACAGGGACAGGGGAATACTGAAGCTTTCTTT.

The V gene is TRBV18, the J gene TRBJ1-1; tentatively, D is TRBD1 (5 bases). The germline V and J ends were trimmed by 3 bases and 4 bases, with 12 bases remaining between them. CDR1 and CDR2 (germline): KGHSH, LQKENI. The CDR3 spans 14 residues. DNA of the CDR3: TGTGCCAGCTCACCTCAGGGAATAGGCACTGAAGCTTTCTTT. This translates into CASSPQGIGTEAFF.

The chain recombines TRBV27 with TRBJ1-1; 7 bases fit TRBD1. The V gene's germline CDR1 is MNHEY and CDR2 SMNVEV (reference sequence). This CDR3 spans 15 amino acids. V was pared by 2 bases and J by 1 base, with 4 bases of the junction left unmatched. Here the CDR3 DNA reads TGTGCCAGCAGTTTAAATACAGGGGCGAACACTGAAGCTTTCTTT. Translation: CASSLNTGANTEAFF.

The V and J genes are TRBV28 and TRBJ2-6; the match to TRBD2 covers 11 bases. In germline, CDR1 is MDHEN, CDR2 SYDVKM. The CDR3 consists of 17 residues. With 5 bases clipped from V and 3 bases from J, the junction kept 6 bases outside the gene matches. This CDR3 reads CASSLAGGVVGANVLTF. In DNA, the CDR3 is TGTGCCAGCAGTCTAGCGGGAGGAGTTGTTGGGGCCAACGTCCTGACTTTC.

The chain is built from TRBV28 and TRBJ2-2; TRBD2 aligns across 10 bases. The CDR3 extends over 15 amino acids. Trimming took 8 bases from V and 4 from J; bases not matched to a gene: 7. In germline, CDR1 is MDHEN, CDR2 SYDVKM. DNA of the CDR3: TGTGCCAGCCTAGCGGGAGTTGGTAGCACCGGGGAGCTGTTTTTT. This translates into CASLAGVGSTGELFF.

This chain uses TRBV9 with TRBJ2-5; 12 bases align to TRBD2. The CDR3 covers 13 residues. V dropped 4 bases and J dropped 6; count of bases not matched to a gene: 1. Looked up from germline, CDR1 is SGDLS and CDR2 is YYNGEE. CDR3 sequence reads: CASSLAGGKTQYF. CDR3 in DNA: TGTGCCAGCAGCCTAGCGGGAGGGAAGACCCAGTACTTC. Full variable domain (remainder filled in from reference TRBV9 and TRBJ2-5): DSGVTQTPKHLITATGQRVTLRCSPRSGDLSVYWYQQSLDQGLQFLIQYYNGEERAKGNILERFSAQQFPDLHSELNLSSLELGDSALYFCASSLAGGKTQYFGPGTRLLVL.

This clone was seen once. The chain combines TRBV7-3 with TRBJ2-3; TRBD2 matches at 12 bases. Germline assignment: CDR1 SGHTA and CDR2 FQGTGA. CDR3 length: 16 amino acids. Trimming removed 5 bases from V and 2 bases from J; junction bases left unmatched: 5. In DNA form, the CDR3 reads TGTGCCAGCAGCCCCGGACTAGCGGGAACCACAGATACGCAGTATTTT. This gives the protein CASSPGLAGTTDTQYF.

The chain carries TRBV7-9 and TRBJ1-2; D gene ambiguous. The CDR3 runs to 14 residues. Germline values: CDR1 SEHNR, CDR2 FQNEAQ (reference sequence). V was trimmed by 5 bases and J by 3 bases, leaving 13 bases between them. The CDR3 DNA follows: TGTGCCAGCAGCCTCTCGGGGAGAGACTATGGCTACACCTTC. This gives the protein CASSLSGRDYGYTF.

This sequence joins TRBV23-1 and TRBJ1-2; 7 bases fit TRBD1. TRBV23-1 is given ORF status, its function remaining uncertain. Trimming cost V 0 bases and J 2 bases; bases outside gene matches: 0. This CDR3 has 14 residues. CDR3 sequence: CASSQSTGNYGYTF. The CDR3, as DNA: TGCGCCAGCAGTCAATCGACAGGGAACTATGGCTACACCTTC.

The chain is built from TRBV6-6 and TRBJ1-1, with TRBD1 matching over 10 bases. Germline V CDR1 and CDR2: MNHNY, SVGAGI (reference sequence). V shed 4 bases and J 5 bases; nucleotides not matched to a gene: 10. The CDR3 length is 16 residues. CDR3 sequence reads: CASSSRQGARGTEAFF. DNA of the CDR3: TGTGCCAGCAGTTCCCGACAGGGGGCGCGGGGAACTGAAGCTTTCTTT.

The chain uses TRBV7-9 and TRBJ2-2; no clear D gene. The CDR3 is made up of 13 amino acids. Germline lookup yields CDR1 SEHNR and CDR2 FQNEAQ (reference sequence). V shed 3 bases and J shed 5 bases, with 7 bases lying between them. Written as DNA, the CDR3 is TGTGCCAGCAGCTTTATTCTAACCGGGGAGCTGTTTTTT. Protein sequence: CASSFILTGELFF.

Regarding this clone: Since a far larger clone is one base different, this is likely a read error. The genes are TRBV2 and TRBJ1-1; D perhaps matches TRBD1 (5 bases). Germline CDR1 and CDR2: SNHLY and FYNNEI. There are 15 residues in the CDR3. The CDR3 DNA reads TGTGCCAGCAGTGACCGTGGAGGGGTGAACACTGGAGCTTTCTTT. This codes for CASSDRGGVNTGAFF.

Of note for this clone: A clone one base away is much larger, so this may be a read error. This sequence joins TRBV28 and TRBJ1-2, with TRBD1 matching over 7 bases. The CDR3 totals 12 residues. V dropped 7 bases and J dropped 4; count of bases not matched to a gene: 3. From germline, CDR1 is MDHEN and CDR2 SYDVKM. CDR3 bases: TGTGCCAGCAATGACAGGGTCTATGGCTACACCTTC. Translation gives CASNDRVYGYTF.

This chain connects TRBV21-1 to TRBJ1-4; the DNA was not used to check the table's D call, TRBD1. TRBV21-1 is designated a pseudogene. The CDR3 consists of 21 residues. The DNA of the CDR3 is TGTGCCAGCAGCAAAAAGGGTGAAACAGGGGAGGAAAATTCAACTAATGAAAAACTGTTTTTT. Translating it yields CASSKKGETGEENSTNEKLFF.

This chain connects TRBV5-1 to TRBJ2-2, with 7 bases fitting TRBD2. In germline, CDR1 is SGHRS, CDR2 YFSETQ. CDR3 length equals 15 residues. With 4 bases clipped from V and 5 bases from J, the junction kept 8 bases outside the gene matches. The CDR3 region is CASSAFRGETGELFF. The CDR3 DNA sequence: TGCGCCAGCAGCGCCTTCCGGGGGGAAACCGGGGAGCTGTTTTTT.

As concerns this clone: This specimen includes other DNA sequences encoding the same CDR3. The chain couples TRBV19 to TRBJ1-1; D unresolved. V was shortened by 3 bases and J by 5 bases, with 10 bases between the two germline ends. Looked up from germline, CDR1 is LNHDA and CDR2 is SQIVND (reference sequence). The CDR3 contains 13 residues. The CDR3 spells CASSMGRGTEAFF. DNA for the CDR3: TGTGCCAGTAGTATGGGGAGAGGAACTGAAGCTTTCTTT.

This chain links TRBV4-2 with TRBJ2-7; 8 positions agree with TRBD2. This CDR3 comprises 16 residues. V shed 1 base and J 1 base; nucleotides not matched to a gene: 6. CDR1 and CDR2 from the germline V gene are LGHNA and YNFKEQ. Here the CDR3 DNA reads TGTGCCAGCAGCCAAGGGGTAGCGGGGATTTCCTACGAGCAGTACTTC. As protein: CASSQGVAGISYEQYF.